One TCR beta chain is described in this entry. The antigen is not known. This CDR3 is built from 13 residues. Per germline, CDR1 DFQATT and CDR2 SNEGSKA (reference sequence). These data originate in a study of CXCR3-negative and CXCR3-positive naive CD8 T cells. Study information: The dataset comprises some 150 million TRB reads in total, with about 1.5 +/- 0.3 million reads per library.

TRB cDNA libraries were made by UMI-labeled 5' RACE. No DNA is given; TCRdb re-called the 5' RACE reads and lists each CDR3 protein once. The specimen's table records about 120,000 distinct CDR3 sequences. Broader study findings: Sequencing showed both naive subsets with comparably high diversity, and memory CD8+ cells much lower. TRB CDR3s were more hydrophobic in CXCR3-positive than in CXCR3-negative naive cells.

CD45RO-CCR7+CD27+CD95- expression identified naive CD8+ T cells. The sample consisted of naive CXCR3+ CD8+ T cells from blood. Regarding subset: CD45RO-CCR7+CD27+CD95- naive CD8+ T cells expressing CXCR3 (TNR3+). V usage is TRBV20-1 and J usage is TRBJ2-1; the D gene TCRdb calls, TRBD1, cannot be checked with no DNA. The TCR comes from a human donor in good health. Some clones in this sample may be carry-over from other donors' samples. CDR3 loop: CSAGRPDPREQFF.